This T cell receptor beta chain emerged from a study of T-cell reconstitution after alpha-beta-depleted transplantation in children (dated by TCRdb to the mid-2010s). Study-wide context: T-cell immune reconstitution after TCRalphabeta/CD19-depleted allogeneic hematopoietic cell transplantation in children was quantitatively tracked in the study by means of TCR repertoire profiling.

The table lists this clonotype with many counts. Its antigen specificity is not known. No quality values exist for individual bases; no much larger clone is one base distant. The investigation overall reported the following: About two months after transplant, the apparently early recovery of alphabetaT-cell counts reportedly depended on just several hundred clones that had expanded rapidly and came from non-depleted graft cells. In some patients, high TCRbeta diversity at day 60 was attributed to recipient T cells and intrathymic progenitors that had survived conditioning. The frequencies of hyperexpanded clones fell over the following months, and after one year, T-cell counts and TCRbeta diversity were mostly attributed to newly produced T cells.

The sample's treatment or condition, from its label and the paper: allogeneic hematopoietic cell transplantation with graft depleted of TCRalphabeta T cells and CD19 B cells. The transplant recipients were children given TCRalphabeta/CD19-depleted allogeneic hematopoietic cell grafts. The germline V gene supplies CDR1 SGHTA and CDR2 FQGNSA. V has 1 base trimmed and J has 3 bases trimmed; junction bases matching no gene number 5. The CDR3 covers 15 residues, taking in both the cysteine and the phenylalanine. This entry keeps only the CDR3 DNA: 45 bases, framed from base 1. Library preparation was by PCR. The sequencing machine was an Illumina HiSeq 2500. TCR libraries were prepared with molecular barcoding, using unique molecular identifiers to normalize TCRbeta repertoire quantification. TCRdb reworked the public reads: Q25 trimming with fastp, MiXCR clone assembly, productive beta chains retained. Each entry merges the rows of one CDR3 protein and shows their most common DNA and genes. This sample is represented by about 300,000 distinct CDR3 sequences; around 10% of them were singletons. Clones ranked in the top ten supply less than 8% of the sample.

Recombination connected TRBV7-2 to TRBJ2-7; 8 nucleotides in the junction match TRBD2. The material sequenced was PBMCs, taken before TCRalphabeta/CD19-depleted stem cell transplant. This receptor was identified in a boy under two years old with acute myeloid leukemia, due to receive a stem cell transplant. The CDR3 in this case is CASSLGRGANYEQYF. The nucleotides are TGTGCCAGCAGCTTAGGGCGGGGGGCAAACTACGAGCAGTACTTC.